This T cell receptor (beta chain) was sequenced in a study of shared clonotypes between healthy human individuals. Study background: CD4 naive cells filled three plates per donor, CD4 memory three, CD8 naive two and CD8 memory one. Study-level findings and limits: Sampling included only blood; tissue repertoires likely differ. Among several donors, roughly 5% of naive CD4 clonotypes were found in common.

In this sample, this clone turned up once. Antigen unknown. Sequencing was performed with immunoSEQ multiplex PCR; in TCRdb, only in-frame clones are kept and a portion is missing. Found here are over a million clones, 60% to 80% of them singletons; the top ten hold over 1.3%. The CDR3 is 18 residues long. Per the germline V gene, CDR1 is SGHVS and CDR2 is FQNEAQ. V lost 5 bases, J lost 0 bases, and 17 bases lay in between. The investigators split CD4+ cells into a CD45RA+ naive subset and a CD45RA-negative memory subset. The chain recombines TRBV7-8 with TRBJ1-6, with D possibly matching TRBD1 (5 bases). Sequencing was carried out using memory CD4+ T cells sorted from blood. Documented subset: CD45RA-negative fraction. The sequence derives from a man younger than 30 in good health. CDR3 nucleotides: TGTGCCAGCAGCCTTCAGTGGGGCGGAAACTCCTATAATTCACCCCTCCACTTT. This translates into CASSLQWGGNSYNSPLHF.